What follows are 13 T cell receptor beta chains derived from one specimen sequenced in a study of OX40 agonist ivuxolimab in advanced cancers. Receptor amplification or capture employed the immunoSEQ multiplex PCR assay. Imported from immuneACCESS, the table was reduced by TCRdb to in-frame sequences with V and J called. These copies leave out some clones; in studies compared against another copy, an unresolved V gene accounts for under half, and the cause of the remainder is not known. Recorded for this sample are fewer than 50,000 clones; about 83% of them occurred a single time. The top ten clonotypes cover around 35% of the sample. The sequencing used CD4+ or CD8+ T cells sorted from blood, collected in a trial of the OX40 agonist ivuxolimab. The source is an adult with an advanced solid tumor such as melanoma, head and neck, liver or kidney cancer.

The J gene is TRBJ1-3, the V gene TRBV7-2; no definite D call. Looked up from germline, CDR1 is SGHTA and CDR2 is FQGNSA. Trimming stripped 3 bases from V and 5 bases from J, with 11 bases between. The CDR3 is made up of 14 amino acids. The CDR3 reads CASSFSGQRNTIYF. For the CDR3, the DNA is TGTGCCAGCAGCTTTAGCGGCCAGCGAAACACCATATATTTT.

This chain joins TRBV18 and TRBJ2-7, with 9 bases identical to TRBD2. Losses at the gene ends were 1 base for V and 5 bases for J; bases not matched to a gene: 15. Germline V gene sequence: CDR1 KGHSH, CDR2 LQKENI. The CDR3 has 18 residues. CDR3 nucleotides: TGTGCCAGCTCACCACGGCAGGGTGGTAGCGGGAGTATGGACGAGCAGTACTTC. It specifies CASSPRQGGSGSMDEQYF.

This clone was found a few times. The chain combines TRBV19 with TRBJ1-4; TRBD1 matches 7 bases. V was clipped by 3 bases and J by 10 bases; unmatched bases: 8. CDR3 length equals 14 residues. CDR1 and CDR2 from the germline V gene are LNHDA and SQIVND (reference sequence). The CDR3, as DNA: TGTGCCAGTAGTATGGGGAGACAGGGCAGAAAACTGTTTTTT. This translates into CASSMGRQGRKLFF. Supplemented by reference TRBV19 and TRBJ1-4, the full variable domain reads DGGITQSPKYLFRKEGQNVTLSCEQNLNHDAMYWYRQDPGQGLRLIYYSQIVNDFQKGDIAEGYSVSREKKESFPLTVTSAQKNPTAFYLCASSMGRQGRKLFFGSGTQLSVL.

The CDR3 nucleotides are TGTGCCAGCACCCCGACGCTTGGGGCGGTTAATGAAAAACTGTTTTTT. Protein product: CASTPTLGAVNEKLFF. The chain combines TRBV5-8 with TRBJ1-4; D is perhaps TRBD1 (5 bases). This CDR3 spans 16 amino acids. Trimming took 6 bases from V and 4 from J, leaving 19 bases between them. Germline V gene sequence: CDR1 SGHTS, CDR2 YDEGEE.

This chain connects TRBV4-1 to TRBJ1-2, with 9 bases aligning to TRBD1. Germline CDR1 and CDR2: MGHRA and YSYEKL. This CDR3 has 16 residues. With 1 base clipped from V and 1 base from J, the junction kept 4 bases outside the gene matches. CDR3 bases: TGCGCCAGCAGCCAAGGGGACAGGGCGGTTAACTATGGCTACACCTTC. This codes for CASSQGDRAVNYGYTF.

The chain joins TRBV11-2 to TRBJ2-1; no definite D call. This CDR3 is built from 15 residues. Deletions cut 1 base from V and 5 bases from J, with 12 bases between. Per the germline V gene, CDR1 is SGHAT and CDR2 is FQNNGV. The CDR3 is CASSLGARLNNEQFF. The CDR3 bases are TGTGCCAGCAGCTTAGGGGCAAGATTAAACAATGAGCAGTTCTTC. The variable domain in full, completed from reference TRBV11-2 and TRBJ2-1, reads EAGVAQSPRYKIIEKRQSVAFWCNPISGHATLYWYQQILGQGPKLLIQFQNNGVVDDSQLPKDRFSAERLKGVDSTLKIQPAKLEDSAVYLCASSLGARLNNEQFFGPGTRLTVL.

The chain carries TRBV10-1 and TRBJ2-1; D not resolved. Germline CDR1 and CDR2: WNHNN and SYGVQD (reference sequence). V lost 2 bases and J 5 bases, leaving 7 bases between the germline ends. The CDR3 spans 13 residues. The CDR3 coding sequence is TGCGCCAGCAGTGAGACGGCAGACAATGAGCAGTTCTTC. It yields the protein CASSETADNEQFF.

This chain uses TRBV19 with TRBJ2-7; perhaps D is TRBD1 or TRBD2 (5 bases each). Germline values: CDR1 LNHDA, CDR2 SQIVND (reference sequence). The CDR3 sequence is 13 residues long. V dropped 4 bases and J dropped 2 bases, with 9 bases sitting between them. The CDR3 sequence: CASSTRGPYEQYF. The CDR3 DNA follows: TGTGCCAGTAGTACGAGGGGTCCCTACGAGCAGTACTTC.

The chain combines TRBV5-8 with TRBJ2-7; TRBD2 might be the D (6 bases). Germline values: CDR1 SGHTS, CDR2 YDEGEE. V was trimmed by 4 bases and J by 12 bases, leaving 14 bases between them. The CDR3 contains 11 residues. The CDR3 sequence: CASSPTRGLYF. Here the CDR3 DNA reads TGTGCCAGCAGCCCTACGCGGGGTCTGTACTTC. Supplemented by reference TRBV5-8 and TRBJ2-7, the full variable domain reads EAGVTQSPTHLIKTRGQQATLRCSPISGHTSVYWYQQALGLGLQFLLWYDEGEERNRGNFPPRFSGRQFPNYSSELNVNALELEDSALYLCASSPTRGLYFGPGTRLTVT.

This clone has a single count. Here the CDR3 reads CASSPGQGVYSPLHF. The DNA for the CDR3 is TGTGCCAGCAGCCCCGGACAGGGGGTATATTCACCCCTCCACTTT. V usage is TRBV7-2 and J usage is TRBJ1-6, with 10 bases that match TRBD1. CDR3 length: 15 amino acids. V was pared by 5 bases and J by 8 bases, with 6 bases of the junction left unmatched. Germline CDR1 reads SGHTA; CDR2 reads FQGNSA.

In this sample, this clone turned up a few times. The chain's CDR3 is CASSESVATSGNTIYF. The DNA for the CDR3 is TGTGCCAGCAGTGAAAGTGTGGCTACCTCTGGAAACACCATATATTTT. The rearrangement joins TRBV6-1 to TRBJ1-3, with D unresolved. Between the trimmed V and J ends, which lost 2 bases and 0 bases, there was a span of 11 bases. Germline V gives CDR1 MNHNS, CDR2 SASEGT. This CDR3 comprises 16 residues.

V is TRBV9 and J is TRBJ1-2; D gene uncertain. The CDR3 contains 12 residues. Germline-derived CDR1 and CDR2 are SGDLS and YYNGEE. The germline V and J ends were trimmed by 0 bases and 4 bases, with 4 bases remaining between them. The CDR3 DNA reads as TGTGCCAGCAGCGTAGAAGGCTATGGCTACACCTTC. Its protein is CASSVEGYGYTF.

V is TRBV10-3 and J is TRBJ2-1; 7 bases align to TRBD1. Trimming took 3 bases from V and 7 from J; bases not matched to a gene: 9. The CDR3 is 15 residues long. Germline-derived CDR1 and CDR2 are ENHRY and SYGVKD. CDR3 sequence: CAISEPNRGGNEQFF. The CDR3 DNA follows: TGTGCCATCAGTGAACCCAACAGGGGTGGAAATGAGCAGTTCTTC.